This entry lists 3 T cell receptor beta chains sequenced from one sample in a study of T cell repertoires in cytomegalovirus infection (dated by TCRdb to about 2019). These receptors have no known antigen. The label giving this sample's treatment or condition can be read as: in vitro stimulation with specific CMV peptide epitopes to enrich CMV-specific T cells. Instrument on record: Illumina HiSeq 1500. TCRdb handled the public reads itself, with Q25 trimming in fastp and clone calling in MiXCR, and kept productive beta chains. CDR3 protein duplicates are merged, each entry listing the most common genes and DNA. This sample has some 900,000 distinct CDR3 sequences in its table, and approximately 30% of those were observed once. Under 15% of the sample lies in the top ten. The specimen comprised cultured CD8+ T cells from PBMCs, sampled from culture after CMV antigen stimulation. The receptors here all came from a human donor in good health (CMV status not recorded). Some clones in this sample may be carry-over from other donors' samples.

This clonotype was detected a few times. The CDR3 region is CASSPSRATNEKLFF. The CDR3 bases are TGTGCCAGCTCACCAAGCCGCGCAACTAATGAAAAACTGTTTTTT. J is TRBJ1-4 and V is TRBV18; D is unresolved. The length of the CDR3 is 15 residues. Germline CDR1 KGHSH, CDR2 LQKENI. The V end was cut by 2 bases, the J end by 0 bases, with 7 bases between.

This rearrangement joins TRBV27 to TRBJ2-2; D unclear. Trimming shortened V by 3 bases and J by 0 bases, and 8 bases separated the two germline ends. Germline CDR1 is MNHEY and CDR2 is SMNVEV (reference sequence). This CDR3 is 15 amino acids long. Here the CDR3 reads CASSLTLTNTGELFF. As DNA, the CDR3 is TGTGCCAGCAGTTTGACACTAACGAACACCGGGGAGCTGTTTTTT.

The chain uses TRBV2 and TRBJ2-5; 7 positions agree with TRBD1. Germline CDR1 reads SNHLY; CDR2 reads FYNNEI. V dropped 6 bases and J dropped 3; count of bases not matched to a gene: 10. The CDR3 totals 15 residues. The DNA of the CDR3 is TGTGCCAGCAGCCAAGGGGGCACCTCGAAAGAGACCCAGTACTTC. Its protein product is CASSQGGTSKETQYF. Full variable domain (outside the CDR3, taken from reference TRBV2 and TRBJ2-5): EPEVTQTPSHQVTQMGQEVILRCVPISNHLYFYWYRQILGQKVEFLVSFYNNEISEKSEIFDDQFSVERPDGSNFTLKIRSTKLEDSAMYFCASSQGGTSKETQYFGPGTRLLVL.